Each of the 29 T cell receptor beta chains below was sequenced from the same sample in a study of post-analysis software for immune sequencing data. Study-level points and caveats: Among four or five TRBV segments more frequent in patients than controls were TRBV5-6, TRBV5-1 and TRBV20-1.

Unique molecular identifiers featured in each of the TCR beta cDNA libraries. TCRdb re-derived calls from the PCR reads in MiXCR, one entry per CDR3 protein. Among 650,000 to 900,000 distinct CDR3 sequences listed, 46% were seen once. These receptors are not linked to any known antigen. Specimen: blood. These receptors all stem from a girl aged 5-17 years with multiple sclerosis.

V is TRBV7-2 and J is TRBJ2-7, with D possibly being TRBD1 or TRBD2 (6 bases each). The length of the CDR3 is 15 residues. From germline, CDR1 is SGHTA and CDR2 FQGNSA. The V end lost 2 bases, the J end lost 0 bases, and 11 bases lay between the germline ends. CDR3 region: CASSLRGLYSYEQYF. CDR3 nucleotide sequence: TGTGCCAGCAGCTTACGGGGGCTCTACTCCTACGAGCAGTACTTC.

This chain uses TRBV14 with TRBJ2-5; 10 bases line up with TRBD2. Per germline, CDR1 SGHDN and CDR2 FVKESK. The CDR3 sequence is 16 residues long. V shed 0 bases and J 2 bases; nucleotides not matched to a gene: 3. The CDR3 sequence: CASSQDELAGQETQYF. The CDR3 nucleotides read TGTGCCAGCAGCCAAGACGAACTAGCGGGGCAAGAGACCCAGTACTTC.

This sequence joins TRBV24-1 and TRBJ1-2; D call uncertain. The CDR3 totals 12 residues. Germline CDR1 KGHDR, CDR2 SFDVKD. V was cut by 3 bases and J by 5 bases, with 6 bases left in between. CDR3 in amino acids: CATSDPGYGYTF. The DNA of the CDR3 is TGTGCCACCAGTGATCCTGGGTATGGCTACACCTTC.

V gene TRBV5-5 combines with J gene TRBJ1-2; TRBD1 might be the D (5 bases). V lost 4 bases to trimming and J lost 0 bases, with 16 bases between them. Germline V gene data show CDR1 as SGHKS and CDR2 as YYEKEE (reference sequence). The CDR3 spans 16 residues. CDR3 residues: CASSDWDQAANYGYTF. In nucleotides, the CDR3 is TGTGCCAGCAGCGACTGGGACCAGGCGGCTAACTATGGCTACACCTTC.

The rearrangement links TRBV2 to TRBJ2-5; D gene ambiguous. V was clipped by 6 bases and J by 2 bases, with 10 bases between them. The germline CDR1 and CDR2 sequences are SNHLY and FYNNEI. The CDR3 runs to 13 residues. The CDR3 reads CASSPERQETQYF. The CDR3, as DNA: TGTGCCAGCAGCCCCGAGAGGCAAGAGACCCAGTACTTC.

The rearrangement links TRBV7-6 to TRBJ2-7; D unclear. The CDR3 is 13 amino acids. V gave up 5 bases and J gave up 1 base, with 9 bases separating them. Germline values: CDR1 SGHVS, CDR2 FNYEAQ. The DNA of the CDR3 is TGTGCCAGCAGCCCCCAACTTTCCTACGAGCAGTACTTC. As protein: CASSPQLSYEQYF. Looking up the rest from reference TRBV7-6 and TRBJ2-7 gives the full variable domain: GAGVSQSPRYKVTKRGQDVALRCDPISGHVSLYWYRQALGQGPEFLTYFNYEAQQDKSGLPNDRFSAERPEGSISTLTIQRTEQRDSAMYRCASSPQLSYEQYFGPGTRLTVT.

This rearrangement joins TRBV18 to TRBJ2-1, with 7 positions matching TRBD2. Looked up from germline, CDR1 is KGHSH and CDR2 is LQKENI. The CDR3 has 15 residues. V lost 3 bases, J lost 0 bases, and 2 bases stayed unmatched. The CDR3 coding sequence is TGTGCCAGCTCACCGCGGGAGAGCTCCTACAATGAGCAGTTCTTC. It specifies CASSPRESSYNEQFF.

The CDR3 nucleotides read TGTGCCAGCAGCCTAGTGGGATTTGGCTACGAGCAGTACTTC. Protein: CASSLVGFGYEQYF. The rearrangement joins TRBV7-2 to TRBJ2-7; D call uncertain. Looked up from germline, CDR1 is SGHTA and CDR2 is FQGNSA. The CDR3 covers 14 residues. The V end lost 5 bases, the J end lost 3 bases, and 14 bases lay between the germline ends.

CDR3 protein: CSVAGTRSDEQYF. The CDR3 nucleotides are TGCAGCGTCGCCGGGACTCGCTCTGACGAGCAGTACTTC. This chain links TRBV29-1 with TRBJ2-7; D perhaps matches TRBD2 (6 bases). The V and J ends lost 6 bases and 5 bases respectively, with 17 bases between them. The CDR3 consists of 13 residues. Per the germline V gene, CDR1 is SQVTM and CDR2 is ANQGSEA.

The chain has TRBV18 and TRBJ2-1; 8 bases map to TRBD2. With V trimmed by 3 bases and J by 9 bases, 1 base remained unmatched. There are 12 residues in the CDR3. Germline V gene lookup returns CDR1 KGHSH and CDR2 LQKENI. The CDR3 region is CASSPTSVEQFF. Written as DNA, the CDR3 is TGTGCCAGCTCACCGACTAGCGTTGAGCAGTTCTTC. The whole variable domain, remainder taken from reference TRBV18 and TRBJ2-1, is NAGVMQNPRHLVRRRGQEARLRCSPMKGHSHVYWYRQLPEEGLKFMVYLQKENIIDESGMPKERFSAEFPKEGPSILRIQQVVRGDSAAYFCASSPTSVEQFFGPGTRLTVL.

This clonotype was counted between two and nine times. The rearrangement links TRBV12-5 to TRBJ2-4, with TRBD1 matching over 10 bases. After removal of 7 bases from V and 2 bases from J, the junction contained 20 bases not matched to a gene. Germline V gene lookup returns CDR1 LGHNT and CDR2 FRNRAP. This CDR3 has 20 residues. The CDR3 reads CASAPKRDRGGGAPKNIQYF. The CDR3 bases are TGTGCTAGTGCCCCGAAAAGGGACAGGGGTGGGGGAGCGCCCAAAAACATTCAGTACTTC.

The CDR3 nucleotides are TGTGCCAGCAGCCCGTTGGGGGGGTTGCGAGAGACCCAGTACTTC. This translates into CASSPLGGLRETQYF. The J gene is TRBJ2-5, the V gene TRBV13, with 7 bases aligning to TRBD2. The CDR3 consists of 15 residues. J lost 4 bases, V lost 5 bases, and 10 bases had no gene match. CDR1 and CDR2 from the germline V gene are PRHDT and FYEKMQ (reference sequence).

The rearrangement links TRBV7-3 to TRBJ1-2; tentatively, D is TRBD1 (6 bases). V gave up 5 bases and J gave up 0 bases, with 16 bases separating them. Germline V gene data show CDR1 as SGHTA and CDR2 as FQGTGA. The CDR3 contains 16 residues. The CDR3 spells CASSPGQRQSNYGYTF. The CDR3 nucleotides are TGTGCCAGCAGCCCCGGACAGCGACAGTCTAACTATGGCTACACCTTC.

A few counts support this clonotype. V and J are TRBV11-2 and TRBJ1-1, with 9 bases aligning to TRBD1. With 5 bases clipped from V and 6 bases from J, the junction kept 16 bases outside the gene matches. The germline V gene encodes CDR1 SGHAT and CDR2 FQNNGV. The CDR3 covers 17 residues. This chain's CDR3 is CASSPNPGQGFRAEAFF. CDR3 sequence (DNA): TGTGCCAGCAGCCCAAACCCGGGACAGGGCTTCCGCGCTGAAGCTTTCTTT.

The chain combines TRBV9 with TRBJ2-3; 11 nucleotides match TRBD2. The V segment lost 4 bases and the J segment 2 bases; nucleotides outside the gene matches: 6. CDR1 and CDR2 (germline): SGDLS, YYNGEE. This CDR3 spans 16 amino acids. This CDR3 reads CASSLGLAVHTDTQYF. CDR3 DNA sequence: TGTGCCAGCAGCCTGGGACTAGCGGTCCACACAGATACGCAGTATTTT.

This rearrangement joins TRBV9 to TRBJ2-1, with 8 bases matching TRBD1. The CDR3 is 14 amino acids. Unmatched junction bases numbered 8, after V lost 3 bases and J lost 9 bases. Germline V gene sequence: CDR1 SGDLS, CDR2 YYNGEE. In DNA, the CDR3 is TGTGCCAGCAGCGCAGGACAGGGTTGGGGTGAGCAGTTCTTC. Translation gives CASSAGQGWGEQFF.

CDR3 sequence: CASSANLASEQYF. CDR3 bases: TGTGCCAGCAGCGCAAATCTAGCTTCCGAGCAGTACTTC. V usage is TRBV9 and J usage is TRBJ2-5; a possible D gene is TRBD2 (5 bases). The better agreement between TRBJ2-7 and the DNA end casts doubt on the J call. Germline V lookup: CDR1 SGDLS, CDR2 YYNGEE. The CDR3 extends over 13 amino acids.

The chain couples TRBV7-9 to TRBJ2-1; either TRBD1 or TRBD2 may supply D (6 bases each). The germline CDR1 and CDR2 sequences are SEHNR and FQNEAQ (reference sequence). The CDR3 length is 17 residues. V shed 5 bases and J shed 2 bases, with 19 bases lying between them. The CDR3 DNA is TGTGCCAGCAGCCCATTAGGGGGGCCTAGCCCCTACAATGAGCAGTTCTTC. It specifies CASSPLGGPSPYNEQFF.

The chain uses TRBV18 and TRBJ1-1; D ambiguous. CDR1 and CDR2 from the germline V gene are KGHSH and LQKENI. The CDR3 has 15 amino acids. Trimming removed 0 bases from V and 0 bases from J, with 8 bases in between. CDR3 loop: CASSPPSVMNTEAFF. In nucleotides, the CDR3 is TGTGCCAGCTCACCACCGAGCGTGATGAACACTGAAGCTTTCTTT.

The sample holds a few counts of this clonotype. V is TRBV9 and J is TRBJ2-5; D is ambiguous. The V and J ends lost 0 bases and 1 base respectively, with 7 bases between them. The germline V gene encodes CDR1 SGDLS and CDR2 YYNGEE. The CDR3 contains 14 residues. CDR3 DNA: TGTGCCAGCAGCGTAGGAGGCAGCCAAGAGACCCAGTACTTC. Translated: CASSVGGSQETQYF. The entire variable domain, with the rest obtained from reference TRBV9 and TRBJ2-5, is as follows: DSGVTQTPKHLITATGQRVTLRCSPRSGDLSVYWYQQSLDQGLQFLIQYYNGEERAKGNILERFSAQQFPDLHSELNLSSLELGDSALYFCASSVGGSQETQYFGPGTRLLVL.

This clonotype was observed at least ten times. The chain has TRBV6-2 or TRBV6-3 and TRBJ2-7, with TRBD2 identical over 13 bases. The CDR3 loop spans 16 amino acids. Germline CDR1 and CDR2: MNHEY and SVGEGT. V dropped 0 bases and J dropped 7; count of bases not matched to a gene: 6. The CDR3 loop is CASSYSRTSGRGEQYF. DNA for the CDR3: TGTGCCAGCAGTTACTCGAGGACTAGCGGGAGAGGGGAGCAGTACTTC.

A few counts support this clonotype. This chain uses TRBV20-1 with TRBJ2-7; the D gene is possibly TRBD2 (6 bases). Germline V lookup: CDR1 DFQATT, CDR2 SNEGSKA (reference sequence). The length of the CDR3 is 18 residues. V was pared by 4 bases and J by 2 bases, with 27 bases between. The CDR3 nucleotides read TGCAGTGCTACCAACGACGGGGCAGTCGGGAGCGGGCCCTACGAGCAGTACTTC. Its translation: CSATNDGAVGSGPYEQYF.

Written as DNA, the CDR3 is TGCAGTGCTAGAGGGCTGGGGGGTAGCTCCTACAATGAGCAGTTCTTC. This gives the protein CSARGLGGSSYNEQFF. The chain links TRBV20-1 to TRBJ2-1, with a possible D match to TRBD2 (6 bases). This CDR3 region has 16 residues. Between the trimmed V and J ends, which lost 1 base and 0 bases, there was a span of 13 bases. The V gene's germline CDR1 is DFQATT and CDR2 SNEGSKA (reference sequence).

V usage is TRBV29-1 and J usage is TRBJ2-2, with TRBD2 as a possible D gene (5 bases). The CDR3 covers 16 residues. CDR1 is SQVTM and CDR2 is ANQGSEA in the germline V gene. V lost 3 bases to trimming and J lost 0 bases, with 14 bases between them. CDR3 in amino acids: CSVEVSERANTGELFF. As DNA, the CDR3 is TGCAGCGTTGAGGTTAGCGAGAGGGCGAACACCGGGGAGCTGTTTTTT.

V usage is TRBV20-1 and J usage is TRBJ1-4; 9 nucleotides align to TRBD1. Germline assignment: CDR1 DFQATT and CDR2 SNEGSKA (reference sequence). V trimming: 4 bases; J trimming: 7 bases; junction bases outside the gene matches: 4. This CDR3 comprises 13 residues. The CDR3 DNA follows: TGCAGTGCTATCGGGGACAGGGCTGAAAAACTGTTTTTT. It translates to CSAIGDRAEKLFF.

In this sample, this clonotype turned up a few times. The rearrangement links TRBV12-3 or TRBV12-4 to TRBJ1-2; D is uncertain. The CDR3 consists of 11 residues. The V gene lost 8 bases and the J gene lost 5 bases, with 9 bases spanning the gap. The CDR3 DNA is TGTGCCAGCGGGCGGCCTTATGGCTACACCTTC. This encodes CASGRPYGYTF.

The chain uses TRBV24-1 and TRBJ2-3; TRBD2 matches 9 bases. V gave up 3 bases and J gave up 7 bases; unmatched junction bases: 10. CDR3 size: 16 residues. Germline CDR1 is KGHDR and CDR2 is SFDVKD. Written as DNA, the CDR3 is TGTGCCACCAGTGATCCCATGACTAGCGGCCTGAATACGCAGTATTTT. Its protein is CATSDPMTSGLNTQYF.

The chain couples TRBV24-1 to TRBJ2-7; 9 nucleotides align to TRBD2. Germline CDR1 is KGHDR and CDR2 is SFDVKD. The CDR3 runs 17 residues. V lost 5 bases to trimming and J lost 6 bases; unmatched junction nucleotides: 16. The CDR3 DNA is TGTGCCACCAGTGCCCCCGTCTGCGGGAGGGGGACGTGCGAGCAGTACTTC. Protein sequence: CATSAPVCGRGTCEQYF.

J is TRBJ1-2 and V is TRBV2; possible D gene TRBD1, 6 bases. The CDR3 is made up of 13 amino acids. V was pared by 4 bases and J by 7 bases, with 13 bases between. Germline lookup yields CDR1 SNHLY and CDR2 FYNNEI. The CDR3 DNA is TGTGCCAGCAGTGGTAACGGACAGTTTGGCTACACCTTC. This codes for CASSGNGQFGYTF.